This TCR beta chain appears in the sequencing data of a study of T cell responses to AZD1222 COVID-19 vaccine (dated by TCRdb to the early 2020s). For context, the study as a whole: A total of more than 230 trial participants underwent TCR sequencing, of whom 200 to 220 received two doses of AZD1222 and about 26 received two doses of the MenACWY control vaccine. Trial participants were enrolled by age into 18-55, 56-69 and 70-plus year subgroups, with roughly 160, 29 and 62 TCR-sequenced participants respectively.

The study at large found these results: Conclusions about previously exposed vaccinees are limited, since just five or six AZD1222 recipients were seropositive for SARS-CoV-2 at baseline. The 56-69-year group was small, and its depth increase did not reach significance, likely because of low power. Because no day 14 peak-response samples were available, repertoires were characterized only after the peak T cell response. Vaccine-associated CD4 TCRs spanned the whole spike protein, with dominant responses in regions 160-218 and 743-854. Participants were mostly white British, with more females than males. The authors suggested clonal diversity may have been underestimated. After two AZD1222 doses, spike-specific TCR breadth and depth were significantly higher than at day 0 and than in MenACWY recipients. Nearly half of unique spike-specific TCRs reportedly recognized epitopes outside regions mutated in the B.1.351 and B.1.1.7 variants.

The CDR3 regions of human TCRbeta chains were subjected to immunosequencing. The source study handled its data this way. Repertoire TCRs were checked for matches against a reference library of SARS-CoV-2-specific TCRs that had been generated using the MIRA antigen-specificity platform. Breadth was defined as the fraction of unique TCRs that were SARS-CoV-2-associated. Depth was defined as the fraction of total T cells that were SARS-CoV-2-associated. Each spike-specific TCR was assigned to its reactive spike region and to a CD4 or CD8 class using the MIRA data. Log10-transformed breadth and depth values were compared by one-way ANOVA with Sidak's multiple comparisons tests. As stored in TCRdb, this immuneACCESS dataset retains in-frame rearrangements with V and J assigned. A fraction of the clones does not appear; measured against another copy, unresolved V genes explain less than half of the discrepancy, and the remainder lacks a known reason. For V, J and clone size, that table is used; D and trimming come from the DNA. This sample has roughly 49,000 clones in its table, and around 90% of those were observed once. The top ten clonotypes cover roughly 2.6% of the sample.

Turning to this clone: Its antigen is still unknown. Base-call qualities are not available, and no considerably larger clone is one nucleotide away.

CDR3 length: 12 amino acids, cysteine to phenylalanine. Solely the CDR3 DNA is kept, with 36 bases framed from the first base. From the germline V gene (reference sequence), CDR1 is GTSNPN and CDR2 is SVGIG. The germline V and J ends show losses of 7 bases and 8 bases respectively, and no gene match explains 2 bases of the junction. Sample time point, as interpreted from the label and publication: about 28 days (+/-7) after the second vaccine dose. AZD1222 recipients whose second dose came at about 4 weeks and those whose second dose came at about 12 weeks were combined into one group, since spike-specific TCR depth and breadth did not differ between the two schedules. Vaccinee samples were obtained from the UK trials COV001 and COV002, which included a single-blind randomized controlled phase 2/3 trial of AZD1222 (ChAdOx1 nCoV-19) in healthy adults. Trial participant PBMC samples were collected at day 0 and day 28 after the second dose for TCRbeta chain sequencing.

The source was peripheral blood, collected 28 days after the second AZD1222 dose. The sequence derives from an adult who received the AZD1222 COVID-19 vaccine. The chain uses TRBV30 and TRBJ1-6, and TRBD1 aligns with 10 junction nucleotides. Here the CDR3 is given as CALTGGDSPLHF. The bases are TGTGCCTTGACAGGGGGCGATTCACCCCTCCACTTT.